This passage covers 27 T cell receptor beta chains from one sample sequenced in a study of T-cell reconstitution after alpha-beta-depleted transplantation in children. Unique molecular identifiers were used in preparing the TCRbeta library. Using its own MiXCR run on the PCR reads, TCRdb lists one record per CDR3 protein. The sample has around 440,000 distinct CDR3 sequences; roughly 10% are singletons. The sequencing used PBMCs, collected before TCRalphabeta/CD19-depleted stem cell transplant. The receptors stem from a child aged 2-9 years with inherited bone marrow failure, due to receive a stem cell transplant.

The sample holds many counts of this clonotype. This chain joins TRBV28 and TRBJ2-7; D may match TRBD1 or TRBD2 (7 bases each). The CDR3 totals 17 residues. Germline assignment: CDR1 MDHEN and CDR2 SYDVKM. Between the trimmed V and J ends, which lost 6 bases and 3 bases, there was a span of 24 bases. The CDR3 DNA reads as TGTGCCAGCAGACGAGCCGTCTTCAGGGGGGGCTACTACGAGCAGTACTTC. Its protein is CASRRAVFRGGYYEQYF.

This chain uses TRBV7-8 with TRBJ2-3, with TRBD2 matching 11 bases. Germline V gene lookup returns CDR1 SGHVS and CDR2 FQNEAQ. V lost 3 bases, J lost 5 bases, and 10 bases stayed unmatched. This CDR3 is 17 amino acids long. The CDR3 protein is CASSLGTGTSGGDTQYF. CDR3 bases: TGTGCCAGCAGCTTGGGCACCGGGACTAGCGGAGGAGATACGCAGTATTTT.

V usage is TRBV5-1 and J usage is TRBJ2-6, with 8 nucleotides matching TRBD1. The V and J ends lost 1 base and 0 bases, in that order; junction bases with no gene match: 9. The CDR3 consists of 19 residues. Germline V lookup: CDR1 SGHRS, CDR2 YFSETQ. CDR3 sequence (DNA): TGCGCCAGCAGCTTGACTCCGGGACAGGTTCACTCTGGGGCCAACGTCCTGACTTTC. It encodes CASSLTPGQVHSGANVLTF.

Only a few counts were recorded for this clonotype. The CDR3 nucleotides read TGTGCCAGCAGCTTAGGGCGACAGTACCCTCTTCGGAACACCATATATTTT. Amino acid sequence: CASSLGRQYPLRNTIYF. The V and J genes are TRBV7-2 and TRBJ1-3, with a weak D call TRBD1 (5 bases). Trimming removed 1 base at V and 7 bases at J, with 20 bases between. The CDR3 is 17 residues long. CDR1 SGHTA and CDR2 FQGNSA come from the germline V gene.

This clonotype was picked up many times. CDR3 nucleotide sequence: TGTGCCAGCAGCAGTCTGGGCGGGACAGGGGGACTAGCGGGAGGATCCGAGGCCTACGAGCAGTACTTC. Amino acids: CASSSLGGTGGLAGGSEAYEQYF. The V and J genes are TRBV7-9 and TRBJ2-7; 15 nucleotides agree with TRBD2. Germline V gives CDR1 SEHNR, CDR2 FQNEAQ (reference sequence). J lost 2 bases, V lost 5 bases, and 25 bases had no gene match. The CDR3 is made up of 23 amino acids. The full variable domain, in which reference TRBV7-9 and TRBJ2-7 provide the parts outside the CDR3, is DTGVSQNPRHKITKRGQNVTFRCDPISEHNRLYWYRQTLGQGPEFLTYFQNEAQLEKSRLLSDRFSAERPKGSFSTLEIQRTEQGDSAMYLCASSSLGGTGGLAGGSEAYEQYFGPGTRLTVT.

With respect to this clonotype: This sequence may be a read error, since a much larger clone differs from it by one base. The conserved final phenylalanine or tryptophan is absent from the CDR3, which likely points to a read error. The CDR3 DNA reads TGTGCCAGCAGCGATAAAGTATTTTGGAGGGGCCAAGAGACCCAGTACTTA. It yields the protein CASSDKVFWRGQETQYL. This sequence joins TRBV7-9 and TRBJ2-5; a weak D match, TRBD2 (6 bases). The CDR3 contains 17 residues. The ends were cut back, 5 bases at V and 1 base at J, with 20 bases in the middle. Germline V gives CDR1 SEHNR, CDR2 FQNEAQ (reference sequence).

This clonotype has a count of ten or more. The chain joins TRBV27 to TRBJ2-1, with 7 bases identical to TRBD2. Germline V gene lookup returns CDR1 MNHEY and CDR2 SMNVEV (reference sequence). The J segment lost 0 bases and the V segment lost 0 bases, leaving 2 bases of the junction unmatched. The CDR3 sequence is 16 residues long. The DNA for the CDR3 is TGTGCCAGCAGTTTATCGATAGCGGGCTCCTACAATGAGCAGTTCTTC. Protein: CASSLSIAGSYNEQFF.

There are many counts of this clonotype. This chain joins TRBV4-3 and TRBJ2-4, with a tentative D call TRBD2 (6 bases). Looked up from germline, CDR1 is LGHNA and CDR2 is YSLEER. This CDR3 contains 14 residues. V lost 2 bases and J 8 bases, leaving 13 bases between the germline ends. The CDR3 sequence: CASSQSAGSHIQYF. The CDR3 region has the DNA TGCGCCAGCAGCCAATCGGCGGGGTCCCACATTCAGTACTTC.

In this sample, this clonotype turned up many times. The rearrangement uses TRBV24-1 and TRBJ2-3; 10 nucleotides align to TRBD2. With V trimmed by 3 bases and J by 3 bases, 8 bases remained unmatched. Germline values: CDR1 KGHDR, CDR2 SFDVKD. This CDR3 has 17 residues. The CDR3 DNA sequence: TGTGCCACCAGTGATCGTCGGGGACTAGCGTTGACAGATACGCAGTATTTT. Translated: CATSDRRGLALTDTQYF.

V and J are TRBV7-8 and TRBJ1-5; TRBD1 matches 10 bases. The CDR3 runs to 18 residues. Germline V gene sequence: CDR1 SGHVS, CDR2 FQNEAQ. The V segment lost 7 bases and the J segment 0 bases; nucleotides outside the gene matches: 12. In nucleotides, the CDR3 is TGTGCCAGCACCAGAGGGACAGGGGATGTTTATAGCAATCAGCCCCAGCATTTT. Protein sequence: CASTRGTGDVYSNQPQHF.

The V call is TRBV20-1, the J call TRBJ2-7, with a weak D call TRBD1 (5 bases). V was trimmed by 0 bases and J by 4 bases, leaving 10 bases between them. There are 13 residues in the CDR3. Per the germline V gene, CDR1 is DFQATT and CDR2 is SNEGSKA (reference sequence). The CDR3 region is CSAREAGWYEQYF. As DNA, the CDR3 is TGCAGTGCTAGAGAAGCAGGGTGGTACGAGCAGTACTTC.

This clonotype was seen at least ten times. This chain joins TRBV7-2 and TRBJ2-7; no reliable D call. Trimming shortened V by 0 bases and J by 1 base, and 10 bases separated the two germline ends. The CDR3 totals 15 residues. Germline CDR1 and CDR2: SGHTA and FQGNSA. The DNA of the CDR3 is TGTGCCAGCAGCTTAGCCCGCTACCTATCCTACGAGCAGTACTTC. Amino acids: CASSLARYLSYEQYF.

In this sample, this clonotype turned up many times. The chain is built from TRBV10-3 and TRBJ2-3; D may correspond to TRBD1 or TRBD2 (5 bases each). The V end was cut by 3 bases, the J end by 1 base, with 20 bases between. The CDR3 runs 18 residues. In germline, CDR1 is ENHRY, CDR2 SYGVKD. Here the CDR3 reads CAISESRGRLYRTDTQYF. The CDR3 nucleotides are TGTGCCATCAGTGAATCGAGGGGACGCCTTTATCGCACAGATACGCAGTATTTT.

A word on this clonotype: Mismatch with germline at one junction end may stem from a read error. The V and J genes are TRBV30 and TRBJ1-5; unclear D gene. This CDR3 has 14 amino acids. In germline, CDR1 is GTSNPN, CDR2 SVGIG (reference sequence). This chain's CDR3 is CVWSEGFGNQPQHF. CDR3 DNA sequence: TGTGTCTGGAGTGAAGGTTTTGGCAATCAGCCCCAGCATTTT.

In its sample, this clonotype was seen many times. The CDR3 region has the DNA TGTGCCACCAGCTACAGGGTCTACAATGAGCAGTTCTTC. Translated: CATSYRVYNEQFF. The rearrangement links TRBV15 to TRBJ2-1; TRBD1 might be the D (6 bases). The V gene lost 5 bases and the J gene lost 3 bases, with 8 bases spanning the gap. CDR1 and CDR2 from the germline V gene are LNHNV and YYDKDF (reference sequence). This CDR3 contains 13 residues.

This clonotype showed up many times. The V call is TRBV24-1, the J call TRBJ2-4; 8 bases line up with TRBD1. The CDR3 has 16 amino acids. The V gene end was trimmed by 4 bases and the J gene end by 3 bases; junction bases not matched to a gene: 7. Germline lookup yields CDR1 KGHDR and CDR2 SFDVKD. CDR3 sequence (DNA): TGTGCCACCAGTGACCCCAGGGGGCAAGGCAAAAACATTCAGTACTTC. It is translated as CATSDPRGQGKNIQYF.

Note on this clonotype: This may be a read error, as it is one base from a much larger clone. This chain joins TRBV18 and TRBJ2-7, with a weak D call TRBD2 (5 bases). The V gene lost 6 bases and the J gene lost 0 bases, with 15 bases spanning the gap. This CDR3 contains 15 residues. Germline V CDR1 and CDR2: KGHSH, LQKENI. The CDR3 region is CASSLGIRDSYEQYF. The CDR3 DNA reads as TGTGCCAGCTCGTTAGGGATCCGGGACTCCTACGAGCAGTACTTC.

The chain has TRBV7-2 and TRBJ2-3; a weak D match, TRBD2 (6 bases). Trimming took off 1 base at V and 5 bases at J, with 7 bases between the two ends. Germline CDR1 and CDR2: SGHTA and FQGNSA. CDR3 length: 13 residues. CDR3 DNA: TGTGCCAGCAGCTTAGTAGCGGAAGATACGCAGTATTTT. It codes for CASSLVAEDTQYF.

The chain links TRBV5-4 to TRBJ2-1; a possible D gene is TRBD2 (5 bases). In germline, CDR1 is SGHNT, CDR2 YYREEE (reference sequence). CDR3 length: 12 amino acids. Trimming took 4 bases from V and 9 from J, leaving 11 bases between them. CDR3 in DNA: TGTGCCAGCAGCACGCTAGCCACTGAGCAGTTCTTC. It yields the protein CASSTLATEQFF.

This clonotype was seen many times. V gene TRBV4-3 combines with J gene TRBJ2-1, with no clear D. V was pared by 0 bases and J by 1 base, with 16 bases between. Germline values: CDR1 LGHNA, CDR2 YSLEER. The CDR3 is 18 residues long. The CDR3 loop reads CASSQEPVFGVSYNEQFF. The CDR3 bases are TGCGCCAGCAGCCAAGAACCGGTTTTTGGGGTTTCCTACAATGAGCAGTTCTTC.

This clonotype was detected only a few times. This chain uses TRBV7-8 with TRBJ2-1; no clear D gene. Germline CDR1 and CDR2: SGHVS and FQNEAQ. The V and J ends lost 2 bases and 7 bases respectively, with 12 bases between them. The CDR3 spans 14 residues. The DNA for the CDR3 is TGTGCCAGCAGCTTAATCTCTCGGTTGAATGAGCAGTTCTTC. Encoded protein: CASSLISRLNEQFF. Drawing the rest from reference TRBV7-8 and TRBJ2-1, the complete variable domain is GAGVSQSPRYKVAKRGQDVALRCDPISGHVSLFWYQQALGQGPEFLTYFQNEAQLDKSGLPSDRFFAERPEGSVSTLKIQRTQQEDSAVYLCASSLISRLNEQFFGPGTRLTVL.

The rearrangement uses TRBV20-1 and TRBJ2-7, with TRBD2 matching over 10 bases. The CDR3 consists of 17 residues. Trimming removed 6 bases from V and 3 bases from J; junction bases left unmatched: 17. CDR1 is DFQATT and CDR2 is SNEGSKA in the germline V gene (reference sequence). CDR3 residues: CSAEGLSGRAYGYEQYF. In nucleotides, the CDR3 is TGCAGTGCGGAAGGTTTAAGCGGGAGGGCCTATGGCTACGAGCAGTACTTC.

This clonotype was observed many times. The V and J genes are TRBV12-3 or TRBV12-4 and TRBJ1-1; TRBD1 agrees at 7 bases. The CDR3 runs to 13 residues. V shed 2 bases and J 6 bases; nucleotides not matched to a gene: 3. CDR3 protein: CASSLYRGAEAFF. As DNA, the CDR3 is TGTGCCAGCAGTTTATACAGGGGAGCTGAAGCTTTCTTT.

This clonotype was counted at least ten times. V usage is TRBV6-1 and J usage is TRBJ2-3; tentative D call: TRBD1 (6 bases). Germline lookup yields CDR1 MNHNS and CDR2 SASEGT. The CDR3 is 16 amino acids. The germline V and J ends were trimmed by 7 bases and 4 bases, with 21 bases remaining between them. The CDR3 is CASISGEGVKSDTQYF. CDR3 sequence (DNA): TGTGCCAGCATCTCAGGAGAGGGGGTGAAGTCAGATACGCAGTATTTT.

This clonotype was seen ten or more times. The chain joins TRBV12-3 or TRBV12-4 to TRBJ2-1; D perhaps matches TRBD1 (5 bases). The CDR3 covers 12 residues. V lost 5 bases, J lost 9 bases, and 11 bases lay in between. The DNA of the CDR3 is TGTGCCAGCAGTCCGTTGGACACTGAGCAGTTCTTC. Translation gives CASSPLDTEQFF.

This clonotype was detected ten times or more. The rearrangement links TRBV3-1 to TRBJ2-1; 11 bases are shared with TRBD2. Trimming took 4 bases from V and 0 from J; bases not matched to a gene: 11. Germline CDR1 LGHDT, CDR2 YNNKEL (reference sequence). CDR3 length equals 19 residues. CDR3 sequence: CASSPGLAGPDSSYNEQFF. Here the CDR3 DNA reads TGTGCCAGCAGCCCCGGACTAGCGGGTCCCGATAGCTCCTACAATGAGCAGTTCTTC.

This clonotype was counted between two and nine times. CDR3 coding DNA: TGCAGCGTTGCCACCCCTCAGCGAGCAGAGACCCAGTACTTC. Translation: CSVATPQRAETQYF. The rearrangement uses TRBV29-1 and TRBJ2-5; D remains ambiguous. CDR3 length: 14 amino acids. V lost 4 bases, J lost 4 bases, and 16 bases lay in between. Germline lookup yields CDR1 SQVTM and CDR2 ANQGSEA.